This T cell receptor (beta chain) was captured in a study of naive and memory T cell subsets. The beta constant-region primer was an equimolar mix of two oligonucleotides covering TRBC1 and TRBC2. Ligation attached a single-stranded oligonucleotide with a 12-nucleotide UMI and the SP2 primer to the cDNA 3' end. One entry per CDR3 protein results from TCRdb running MiXCR on the UMI-ligation and nested PCR reads. Altogether roughly 21,000 distinct CDR3 sequences are present, approximately 9.9% being singletons, with the ten largest covering 15% to 20%. Turning to this clonotype: This clone may be a read error of a much larger clone one base away.

There are 13 residues in the CDR3. CDR1 is KGHSH and CDR2 is LQKENI in the germline V gene. The chain recombines TRBV18 with TRBJ2-7; D is undetermined. The source material was central memory CD8+ T cells from blood. The receptor was isolated from a human donor in good health. CDR3 loop: CASSPSSSNEQYF. CDR3 nucleotides: TGTGCCAGCTCACCGTCATCCTCCAACGAGCAGTACTTC.